This TCR beta chain comes out of a study of immune cell composition in non-small cell lung cancer. Study background: Most cases were lung adenocarcinoma or squamous cell carcinoma.

The protocol was immunoSEQ multiplex PCR, while the TCRdb copy is restricted to in-frame clones and leaves out a portion. The data show 5,000 to 7,500 clones, roughly four fifths seen once. A remark on this clone: Its target is not known.

Study-wide results and limits: Tumour-reactive clones were not shown to match dominant in vivo tumour clones. About 80% of squamous and approximately 30% of adenocarcinoma cases had tumour-associated clones >0.5%.

Normal lung was sampled as far from the tumour as possible, at least 3 cm. Trimming pared 4 bases from V and 0 bases from J, leaving 4 bases between. The CDR3 has 12 residues. The germline gives CDR1 SGHAT, CDR2 FQNNGV. The clonotype was recovered from a human donor with non-small cell lung cancer. Input material: non-adjacent lung tissue. The chain has TRBV11-2 and TRBJ2-7; D gene ambiguous. The CDR3 sequence: CASSSISYEQYF. CDR3 sequence (DNA): TGTGCCAGCAGCTCCATCTCCTACGAGCAGTACTTC.